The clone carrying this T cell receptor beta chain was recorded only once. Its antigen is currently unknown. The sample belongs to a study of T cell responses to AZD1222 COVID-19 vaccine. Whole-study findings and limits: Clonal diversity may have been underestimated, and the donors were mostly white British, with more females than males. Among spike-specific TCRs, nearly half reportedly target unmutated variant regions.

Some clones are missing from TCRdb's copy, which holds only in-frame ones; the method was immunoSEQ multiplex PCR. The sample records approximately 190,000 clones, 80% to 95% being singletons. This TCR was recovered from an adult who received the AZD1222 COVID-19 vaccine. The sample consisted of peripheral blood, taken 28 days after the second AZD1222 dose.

CDR3: CASRRQLNTEAFF. Here the CDR3 DNA reads TGTGCCAGCAGGAGACAGCTGAACACTGAAGCTTTCTTT. The genes are TRBV6-5 and TRBJ1-1; D perhaps matches TRBD1 (5 bases). Trimming shortened V by 6 bases and J by 0 bases, and 8 bases separated the two germline ends. From germline, CDR1 is MNHEY and CDR2 SVGAGI. The CDR3 loop spans 13 amino acids.